This TCR beta chain was retrieved from a study of blood T cells in healthy people across ages. Combining a sample-barcoded 5' primer with a J-beta primer mix, a second PCR ran for 7 to 11 cycles. One entry per CDR3 protein results from TCRdb running MiXCR on the 5' RACE reads. This sample has approximately 800,000 distinct CDR3 sequences, with approximately 25% found just once. V dropped 4 bases and J dropped 4 bases, with 11 bases sitting between them. Germline CDR1 is MDHEN and CDR2 is SYDVKM. The CDR3 is 13 residues long. At least 5 micrograms of total RNA were extracted per sample. This clonotype was seen only a few times. These data also formed part of another study, on T cells of mothers and their children. That report adds: Within related and unrelated pairs, thymic selection shapes TCR recombination output in a similar way. Among related mother-child pairs, overlap was slightly higher than in unrelated pairs, though not significantly.

The gene calls are TRBV28 and TRBJ2-7, with D unresolved. What was sequenced was blood. The receptor's source is a boy between 10 and 17 years old in good health. In DNA form, the CDR3 reads TGTGCCAGCAGTTCCGGTGGGCAATACGAGCAGTACTTC. Translating gives CASSSGGQYEQYF.